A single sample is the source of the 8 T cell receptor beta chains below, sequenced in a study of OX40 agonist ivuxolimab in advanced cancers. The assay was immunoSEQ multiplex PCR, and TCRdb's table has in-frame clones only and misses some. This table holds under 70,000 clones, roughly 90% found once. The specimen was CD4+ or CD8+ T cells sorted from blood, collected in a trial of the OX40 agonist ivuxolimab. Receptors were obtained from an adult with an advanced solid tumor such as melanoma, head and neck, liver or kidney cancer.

The CDR3 here is CASSLEGLNSPLHF. The CDR3 DNA reads as TGCGCCAGCAGCTTGGAGGGTTTGAATTCACCCCTCCACTTT. This chain links TRBV5-1 with TRBJ1-6, with D hard to call. This CDR3 is 14 amino acids long. V was clipped by 0 bases and J by 7 bases, with 8 bases between them. Germline loops: CDR1 SGHRS, CDR2 YFSETQ. Full variable domain (outside the CDR3, taken from reference TRBV5-1 and TRBJ1-6): KAGVTQTPRYLIKTRGQQVTLSCSPISGHRSVSWYQQTPGQGLQFLFEYFSETQRNKGNFPGRFSGRQFSNSRSEMNVSTLELGDSALYLCASSLEGLNSPLHFGNGTRLTVT.

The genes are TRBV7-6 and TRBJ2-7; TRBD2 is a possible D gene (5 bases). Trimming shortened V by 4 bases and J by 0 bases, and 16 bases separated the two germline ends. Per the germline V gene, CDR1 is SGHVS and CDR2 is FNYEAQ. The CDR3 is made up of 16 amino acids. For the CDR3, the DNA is TGTGCCAGCAGCTGGGAGACGGCGGCAAGCTCCTACGAGCAGTACTTC. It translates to CASSWETAASSYEQYF.

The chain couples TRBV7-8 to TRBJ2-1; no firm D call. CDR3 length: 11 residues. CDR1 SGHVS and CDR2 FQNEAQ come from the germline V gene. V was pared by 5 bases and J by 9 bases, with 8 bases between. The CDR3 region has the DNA TGTGCCAGCAGCGCCATAAGTGAGCAGTTCTTC. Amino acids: CASSAISEQFF. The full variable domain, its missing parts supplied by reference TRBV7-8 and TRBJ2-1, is GAGVSQSPRYKVAKRGQDVALRCDPISGHVSLFWYQQALGQGPEFLTYFQNEAQLDKSGLPSDRFFAERPEGSVSTLKIQRTQQEDSAVYLCASSAISEQFFGPGTRLTVL.

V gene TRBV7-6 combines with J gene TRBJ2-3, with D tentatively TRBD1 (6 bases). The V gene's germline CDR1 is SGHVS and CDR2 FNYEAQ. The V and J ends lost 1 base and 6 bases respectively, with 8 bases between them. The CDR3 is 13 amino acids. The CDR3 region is CASSLEGEDTQYF. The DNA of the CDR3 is TGTGCCAGCAGCTTAGAGGGGGAGGATACGCAGTATTTT.

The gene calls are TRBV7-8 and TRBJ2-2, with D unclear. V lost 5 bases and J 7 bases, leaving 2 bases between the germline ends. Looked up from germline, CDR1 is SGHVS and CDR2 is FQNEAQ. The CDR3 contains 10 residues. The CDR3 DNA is TGTGCCAGCAGCCGCGGGGAGCTGTTTTTT. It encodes CASSRGELFF.

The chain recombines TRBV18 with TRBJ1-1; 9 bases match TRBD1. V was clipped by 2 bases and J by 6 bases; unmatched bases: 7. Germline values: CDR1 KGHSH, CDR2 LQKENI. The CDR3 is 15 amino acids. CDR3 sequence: CASSPGDRAAPEAFF. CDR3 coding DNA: TGTGCCAGCTCACCAGGGGACAGGGCGGCCCCTGAAGCTTTCTTT.

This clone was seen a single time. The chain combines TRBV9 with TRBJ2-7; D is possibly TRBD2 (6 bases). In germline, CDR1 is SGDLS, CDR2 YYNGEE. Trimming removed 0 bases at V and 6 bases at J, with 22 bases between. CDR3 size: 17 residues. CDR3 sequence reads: CASSVAGHQYVEGEQYF. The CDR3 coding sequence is TGTGCCAGCAGCGTAGCGGGGCATCAGTACGTGGAGGGCGAGCAGTACTTC. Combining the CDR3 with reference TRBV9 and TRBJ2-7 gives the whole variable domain DSGVTQTPKHLITATGQRVTLRCSPRSGDLSVYWYQQSLDQGLQFLIQYYNGEERAKGNILERFSAQQFPDLHSELNLSSLELGDSALYFCASSVAGHQYVEGEQYFGPGTRLTVT.

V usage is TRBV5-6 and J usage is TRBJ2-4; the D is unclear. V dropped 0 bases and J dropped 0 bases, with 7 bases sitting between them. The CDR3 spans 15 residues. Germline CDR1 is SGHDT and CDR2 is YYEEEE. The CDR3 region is CASSLEQLAKNIQYF. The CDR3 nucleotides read TGTGCCAGCAGCTTGGAACAGCTAGCCAAAAACATTCAGTACTTC.